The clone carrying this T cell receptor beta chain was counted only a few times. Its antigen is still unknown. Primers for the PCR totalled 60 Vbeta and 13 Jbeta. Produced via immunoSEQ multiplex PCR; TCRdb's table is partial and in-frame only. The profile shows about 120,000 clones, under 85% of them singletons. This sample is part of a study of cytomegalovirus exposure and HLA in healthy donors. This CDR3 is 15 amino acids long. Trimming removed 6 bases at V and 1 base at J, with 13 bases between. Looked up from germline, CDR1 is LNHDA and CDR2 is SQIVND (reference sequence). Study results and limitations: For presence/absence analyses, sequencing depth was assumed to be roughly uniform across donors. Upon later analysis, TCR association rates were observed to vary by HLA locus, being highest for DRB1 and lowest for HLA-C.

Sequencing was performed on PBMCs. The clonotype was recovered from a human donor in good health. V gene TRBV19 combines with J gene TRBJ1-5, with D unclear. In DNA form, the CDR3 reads TGTGCCAGTAGCGCCGGGAGGCTGAGCAATCAGCCCCAGCATTTT. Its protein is CASSAGRLSNQPQHF.